This T cell receptor beta chain appears in the sequencing data of a study of blood T cell repertoires in COVID-19. Germline V gene data show CDR1 as KGHSH and CDR2 as LQKENI. The CDR3 consists of 14 residues. Germline trimming cut 5 bases from V and 3 bases from J; bases unmatched to any gene: 3. Sequencing used immunoSEQ multiplex PCR; TCRdb keeps in-frame clones, though not all of them. This sample yields 250,000 or so clones, of which roughly nine tenths are seen a single time; over 8% belongs to the top ten. The clonotype originates from a middle-aged man with active or convalescent COVID-19. The sequencing sample was made of peripheral blood. This chain connects TRBV18 to TRBJ1-4; the match to TRBD1 covers 7 bases. In nucleotides, the CDR3 is TGTGCCAGCTCATACAGGGGTTCTAATGAAAAACTGTTTTTT. It is translated as CASSYRGSNEKLFF.